This T cell receptor beta chain emerged from a study of blood T cells in healthy people across ages. For the study at large: T cells yielded about one barcoded beta molecule per two cells through template switching.

Per sample, at least 5.5 micrograms of total RNA were extracted. For the second PCR, which ran for 7 to 11 cycles, a sample-barcoded 5' primer and a J-beta primer mix were used. Each CDR3 protein is one row after TCRdb ran MiXCR on the 5' RACE reads. Of about 730,000 distinct CDR3 sequences listed, around 40% were seen once; the top ten hold roughly 19%. Study conclusions and caveats: Among long-lived donors, naive CD4+ cells were more numerous and diversity higher than in aged donors. Per million T cells, the diversity of TCR beta decreased roughly linearly as age advanced.

About this clonotype itself: Its antigen is as yet unknown.

The CDR3 is 13 residues long. The V gene's germline CDR1 is SEHNR and CDR2 FQNEAQ (reference sequence). The ends were cut back, 6 bases at V and 15 bases at J, with 21 bases in the middle. This clonotype originated in a woman in her sixties in good health. V gene TRBV7-9 combines with J gene TRBJ2-1; D unclear. The sequenced sample was blood. The CDR3 coding sequence is TGTGCCAGCAGTGACCTAAAACGAGAGACCCGGTTCTTC. It codes for CASSDLKRETRFF.